The source of this T cell receptor (beta chain) is a study of siplizumab effects on memory and regulatory T cells. In regard to this clone: Its antigen is currently unknown.

V was cut by 5 bases and J by 0 bases, with 10 bases left in between. The CDR3 spans 15 residues. Germline V lookup: CDR1 ENHRY, CDR2 SYGVKD. Study observations and caveats: Naive T cells appeared more varied than memory cells and looked like key alloresponse contributors.

Assay: immunoSEQ multiplex PCR; the TCRdb copy retains only in-frame clones and omits some. This sample has more than 90,000 clones, with about nine tenths found just once. Sequencing used non-Treg CD4+ T cells sorted from blood. V and J are TRBV10-3 and TRBJ1-4; D is unclear. The receptor's source is a human donor in good health. In DNA, the CDR3 is TGTGCCATCAGTCCCTCAGATGCAACTAATGAAAAACTGTTTTTT. Its translation: CAISPSDATNEKLFF.